The 24 T cell receptor beta chains below all came from one sample that was sequenced in a study of blood T cells in healthy people across ages (dated by TCRdb to between 2015 and 2016). Receptors were amplified or captured by 5' RACE. Sequencing relied on an Illumina HiSeq 2500. The second PCR ran for roughly 6 to 11 cycles and used a J-beta primer mix along with a sample-barcoded 5' primer. Clones were called with MiXCR by TCRdb after fastp trimmed the public reads at Q25, and only in-frame beta chains were retained. Rows matching on CDR3 protein sequence are summarized as one entry with the most common DNA and genes. This sample holds over 600,000 distinct CDR3 sequences; around 45% were observed only once. The biggest ten clones account for about a sixth of the sample. Source material: blood. The source is a man older than 75 in good health.

The genes are TRBV28 and TRBJ2-5, with 8 bases aligning to TRBD1. There are 14 residues in the CDR3. Germline-derived CDR1 and CDR2 are MDHEN and SYDVKM. With V trimmed by 6 bases and J by 4 bases, 7 bases remained unmatched. Here the CDR3 DNA reads TGTGCCAGCAGGAGCGACAGGGGTTTAGAGACCCAGTACTTC. Protein: CASRSDRGLETQYF.

Worth noting for this clonotype: Since a much larger clone is just one base distant, this may be a read error. The rearrangement links TRBV7-9 to TRBJ1-1; maybe TRBD1 (6 bases). There are 11 residues in the CDR3. The V gene's germline CDR1 is SEHNR and CDR2 FQNEAQ (reference sequence). The CDR3 bases are TGTGCCAGCGGACGGGACACTGGAGCTTTCTTT. Encoded protein: CASGRDTGAFF.

In DNA, the CDR3 is TGTGCCAGCAGCTTAGCGTTAGCTCAAGAGACCCAGTACTTC. It specifies CASSLALAQETQYF. The chain uses TRBV7-2 and TRBJ2-5, with D unclear. This CDR3 has 14 residues. Germline V gives CDR1 SGHTA, CDR2 FQGNSA. V was cut by 0 bases and J by 2 bases, with 7 bases left in between.

The chain employs TRBV29-1 and TRBJ2-1, with 8 positions matching TRBD2. With V trimmed by 1 base and J by 10 bases, 12 bases remained unmatched. Germline values: CDR1 SQVTM, CDR2 ANQGSEA. The CDR3 spans 15 residues. The CDR3 here is CSVEGSSGPTYEQFF. CDR3 nucleotide sequence: TGCAGCGTTGAAGGGTCTAGCGGGCCTACCTACGAGCAGTTCTTC.

V is TRBV4-1 and J is TRBJ2-7; D may be TRBD1 (6 bases). V was shortened by 3 bases and J by 2 bases, with 17 bases between the two germline ends. Germline assignment: CDR1 MGHRA and CDR2 YSYEKL. The CDR3 consists of 16 residues. For the CDR3, the DNA is TGCGCCAGCAGCCAGACAGGAGAACCCGTAACCTACGAGCAGTACTTC. As protein: CASSQTGEPVTYEQYF.

This clonotype appeared many times. This rearrangement joins TRBV10-3 to TRBJ2-7, with 14 bases identical to TRBD2. The CDR3 spans 16 residues. CDR1 is ENHRY, CDR2 SYGVKD, per germline. The V gene end was trimmed by 0 bases and the J gene end by 5 bases; junction bases not matched to a gene: 3. The CDR3 protein is CAISESGTSGSNEQYF. The CDR3 bases are TGTGCCATCAGTGAGTCGGGGACTAGCGGGAGCAACGAGCAGTACTTC.

The rearrangement links TRBV20-1 to TRBJ1-2, with a tentative D call TRBD1 (6 bases). Germline lookup yields CDR1 DFQATT and CDR2 SNEGSKA (reference sequence). The CDR3 length is 13 residues. The V end lost 3 bases, the J end lost 1 base, and 9 bases lay between the germline ends. The CDR3 bases are TGCAGTGCTAGGGGGGGCGTTAACTATGGCTACACCTTC. Translated, it gives CSARGGVNYGYTF.

The rearrangement links TRBV30 to TRBJ1-1; D ambiguous. Trimming cost V 0 bases and J 4 bases, with 3 bases left between them. CDR3 length: 11 residues. The germline CDR1 and CDR2 sequences are GTSNPN and SVGIG (reference sequence). The CDR3 spells CAWSVSTEAFF. For the CDR3, the DNA is TGTGCCTGGAGTGTAAGCACTGAAGCTTTCTTT.

This clonotype was counted a single time. The chain links TRBV7-2 to TRBJ2-1; TRBD2 is a possible D gene (5 bases). CDR3 length: 16 residues. In germline, CDR1 is SGHTA, CDR2 FQGNSA. Trimming left V 1 base short and J 7 bases short, with 17 bases between. The CDR3 bases are TGTGCCAGCAGCTTAGATACGGGAAAGGGCGGAAATGAGCAGTTCTTC. Its protein is CASSLDTGKGGNEQFF. Filled out from reference TRBV7-2 and TRBJ2-1, the complete variable domain reads GAGVSQSPSNKVTEKGKDVELRCDPISGHTALYWYRQSLGQGLEFLIYFQGNSAPDKSGLPSDRFSAERTGGSVSTLTIQRTQQEDSAVYLCASSLDTGKGGNEQFFGPGTRLTVL.

The chain employs TRBV14 and TRBJ2-7, with TRBD2 matching 12 bases. With 0 bases clipped from V and 4 bases from J, the junction kept 7 bases outside the gene matches. This CDR3 spans 17 amino acids. CDR1 and CDR2 (germline): SGHDN, FVKESK. The CDR3 coding sequence is TGTGCCAGCAGCCAAGACGGGCTAGCGGGAGGGCCATACGAGCAGTACTTC. This codes for CASSQDGLAGGPYEQYF.

This clonotype has only a few counts. The J gene is TRBJ2-1, the V gene TRBV27; 7 nucleotides align to TRBD1. CDR3 length equals 14 residues. CDR1 MNHEY and CDR2 SMNVEV come from the germline V gene (reference sequence). V lost 7 bases and J lost 6; bases outside the gene matches: 9. CDR3 region: CASTGTVNSNEQFF. Written as DNA, the CDR3 is TGTGCCAGCACCGGGACAGTGAACAGCAATGAGCAGTTCTTC.

The V and J genes are TRBV29-1 and TRBJ1-5, with a possible D match to TRBD1 (5 bases). This CDR3 spans 13 amino acids. Germline CDR1 reads SQVTM; CDR2 reads ANQGSEA. Trimming shortened V by 4 bases and J by 3 bases, and 10 bases separated the two germline ends. The CDR3 DNA sequence: TGCAGCGTTGTGTGGGGGATCAATCAGCCCCAGCATTTT. Amino acids: CSVVWGINQPQHF.

This chain links TRBV11-2 with TRBJ2-3, with 9 bases matching TRBD2. The CDR3 has 17 amino acids. J was trimmed by 0 bases and V by 5 bases; bases with no gene match: 9. The V gene's germline CDR1 is SGHAT and CDR2 FQNNGV. The CDR3, as DNA: TGTGCCAGCAGCCTCCTACTAGCGGGCGCTAGCACAGATACGCAGTATTTT. Residues: CASSLLLAGASTDTQYF.

This sequence joins TRBV12-3 or TRBV12-4 and TRBJ2-3, with unresolved D. The CDR3 is 13 amino acids. Trimming stripped 6 bases from V and 14 bases from J, with 21 bases between. CDR3 bases: TGTGCCAGCAGCCCACCGAGCGAGAGATACGCGTATTTT. This gives the protein CASSPPSERYAYF.

As for this clonotype: The junction departs from germline at one end; a sequencing error may be responsible. The rearrangement joins TRBV3-1 to TRBJ2-7; D uncertain. This CDR3 is 13 amino acids long. Germline loops: CDR1 LGHDT, CDR2 YNNKEL (reference sequence). CDR3 DNA: TGTGTCAGCAGCCAAGCTTTGGGTTACGAGCAGTACTTC. This encodes CVSSQALGYEQYF.

This clonotype came up once. A clone one base away is much larger, so this may be a read error. The V gene is TRBV12-3 or TRBV12-4, the J gene TRBJ2-5; TRBD2 is a possible D gene (6 bases). The assigned J gene may be wrong: the sequence end matches TRBJ2-7 better. This CDR3 spans 13 amino acids. The CDR3 DNA reads as TGTGCCAGTACTGCTCTAGACGGGGGCGAGCAGTACTTC. Protein sequence: CASTALDGGEQYF.

This clonotype was found a few times. The chain is built from TRBV29-1 and TRBJ1-3, with TRBD1 identical over 7 bases. The CDR3 length is 14 residues. J lost 1 base, V lost 7 bases, and 7 bases had no gene match. The germline gives CDR1 SQVTM, CDR2 ANQGSEA. DNA for the CDR3: TGCAGCGAGCAAGTGACAGGGTCTGGAAACACCATATATTTT. It codes for CSEQVTGSGNTIYF.

The chain has TRBV20-1 and TRBJ2-1; maybe TRBD2 (7 bases). The closer fit of TRBJ2-7 to the DNA end suggests the J call may be wrong. The CDR3 spans 16 residues. CDR1 DFQATT and CDR2 SNEGSKA come from the germline V gene (reference sequence). As DNA, the CDR3 is TGCAGTGCTAGAGATCCTTCGGGGGGCTCCTACAATGAGCAGTACTTC. Amino acid sequence: CSARDPSGGSYNEQYF.

The chain joins TRBV15 to TRBJ2-2; unclear D gene. The CDR3 loop spans 14 amino acids. Germline values: CDR1 LNHNV, CDR2 YYDKDF (reference sequence). Between the trimmed V and J ends, which lost 0 bases and 5 bases, there was a span of 7 bases. The CDR3 protein is CATSRDLGTGELFF. The CDR3, as DNA: TGTGCCACCAGCAGAGATCTGGGAACCGGGGAGCTGTTTTTT.

This clonotype was detected ten times or more. The V gene is TRBV12-3 or TRBV12-4, the J gene TRBJ2-5, with D hard to call. CDR3 size: 18 residues. Between the trimmed V and J ends, which lost 5 bases and 2 bases, there was a span of 24 bases. CDR3: CASSTLAHPEFSQETQYF. The CDR3 DNA sequence: TGTGCCAGCAGTACTCTCGCGCATCCCGAGTTCAGTCAAGAGACCCAGTACTTC.

The gene calls are TRBV12-3 or TRBV12-4 and TRBJ2-5; a possible D gene is TRBD1 (6 bases). V lost 5 bases and J lost 1, with 8 bases in between. The CDR3 runs to 13 residues. This CDR3 is CASSRQAQETQYF. CDR3 coding DNA: TGTGCCAGCAGTCGACAGGCCCAAGAGACCCAGTACTTC.

This clonotype was picked up many times. This chain uses TRBV20-1 with TRBJ2-5, with 7 bases lining up with TRBD2. Germline V CDR1 and CDR2: DFQATT, SNEGSKA (reference sequence). Trimming at V came to 6 bases and at J to 1 base, leaving 8 bases not matched to a gene. The CDR3 has 14 amino acids. CDR3 amino acids: CSARGDPIQETQYF. The CDR3, as DNA: TGCAGTGCCCGGGGGGACCCTATCCAAGAGACCCAGTACTTC.

In this sample, this clonotype turned up many times. In DNA, the CDR3 is TGTGCCAGCAGTTTCGGACCCAGGGAGACCCAGTACTTC. Amino acids: CASSFGPRETQYF. The chain has TRBV27 and TRBJ2-5, with D hard to call. The V gene lost 3 bases and the J gene lost 5 bases, with 10 bases spanning the gap. Germline V CDR1 and CDR2: MNHEY, SMNVEV (reference sequence). The CDR3 extends over 13 amino acids.

The CDR3: CSASGQGLGTNYGYTF. The CDR3 DNA reads TGCAGTGCTAGCGGGCAGGGTTTAGGGACTAACTATGGCTACACCTTC. The chain is built from TRBV20-1 and TRBJ1-2; TRBD1 is a possible D gene (5 bases). The V end was cut by 3 bases, the J end by 0 bases, with 17 bases between. Germline CDR1 and CDR2: DFQATT and SNEGSKA (reference sequence). This CDR3 is 16 amino acids long.